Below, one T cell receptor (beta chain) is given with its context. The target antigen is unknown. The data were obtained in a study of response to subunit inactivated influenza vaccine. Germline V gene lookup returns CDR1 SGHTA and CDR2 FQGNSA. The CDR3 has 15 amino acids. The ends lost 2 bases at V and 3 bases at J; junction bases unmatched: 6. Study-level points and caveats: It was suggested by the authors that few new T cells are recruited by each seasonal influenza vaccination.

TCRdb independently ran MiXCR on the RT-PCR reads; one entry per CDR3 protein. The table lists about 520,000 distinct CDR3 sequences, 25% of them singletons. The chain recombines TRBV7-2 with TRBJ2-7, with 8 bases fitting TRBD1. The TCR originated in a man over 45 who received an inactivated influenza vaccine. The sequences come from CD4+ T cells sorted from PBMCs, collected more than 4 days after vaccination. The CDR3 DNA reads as TGTGCCAGCAGCTTATCAAGGACAGGGCACTACGAGCAGTACTTC. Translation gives CASSLSRTGHYEQYF.